This T cell receptor (beta chain) was captured in a study of shared clonotypes between healthy human individuals. Overall study context: A couple of female and a few male donors aged 18 to 49 were enrolled.

The material for each subset, its genomic DNA, was split evenly across several immunoSEQ plates. The method was immunoSEQ multiplex PCR; TCRdb's version includes in-frame clones alone and lacks a portion of them. The table includes approximately 1.9 million clones, 93% detected once. The V gene end was trimmed by 8 bases and the J gene end by 1 base; junction bases not matched to a gene: 9. The CDR3 has 15 amino acids. Germline V gene sequence: CDR1 SNHLY, CDR2 FYNNEI. Terminally differentiated effector memory CD45RA+ cells were excluded from the naive CD8 cells, which were CD45RO-negative and positively selected for CCR7.

Sequencing input: naive CD8+ T cells from PBMCs. The origin of this receptor is a man between 18 and 35 years old in good health. Some clones in this sample may be carry-over from other donors' samples. This chain connects TRBV2 to TRBJ1-1, with TRBD1 matching over 8 bases. CDR3 DNA sequence: TGTGCCAGCGAAGGGACAGGTGTCACGAACACTGAAGCTTTCTTT. Amino acid sequence: CASEGTGVTNTEAFF.